This TCR beta chain was documented in a study of blood T cell repertoires in COVID-19 (dated by TCRdb to 2020 to 2022). Regarding the study in general: Collaborator samples came from the United States, Italy and Spain and covered acute and convalescent phases of COVID-19. The material from the prospective study consisted of cDNA or gDNA derived from T cells, B-cell-depleted T cells, or PBMCs. The dataset comprised deeply sampled blood TCRbeta repertoires from subjects exposed to, actively infected with, or recovered from COVID-19. The repertoires were released in a freely available public database meant as a resource for research on the immune response to SARS-CoV-2. Samples came from the ongoing ImmuneRACE study (first 160 participants) plus 1,254 subjects from 6 global collaborators. The sample metadata nearly always contained a de-identified subject ID, COVID-19 status, age in years and sex. HLA class I and class II types, where available, came from metadata supplied by the sample provider rather than from assay-based typing.

The research as a whole found: Clinical and demographic metadata were provided uncurated, with the amount varying by source and participant.

TCRbeta CDR3 regions were amplified from genomic DNA using the immunoSEQ Assay, a bias-controlled multiplex PCR. The study's own analysis went as follows. The number of nucleated cells in each sample was estimated by amplification of reference gene primers within the assay. Sequence reads were collapsed and filtered to measure the absolute abundance of every unique TCRbeta CDR3 rearrangement. For each sample, productive Simpson clonality was calculated by taking the square root of Simpson's diversity index across productive rearrangements. TCRdb carries this immuneACCESS record with in-frame sequences only. Its versions omit some clonotypes, under half of them owing to an unresolved V gene in the studies checked, with the rest unexplained. The V and J calls and the clone size are those of that table, but D and trimming were determined from the DNA. The sample table lists roughly 160,000 clones, about 90% of them with a count of one. In total, the top ten clones hold over 7% of the sample.

Concerning this clone itself: Its target antigen remains unknown. No base qualities exist here, and no much larger clone lies one base off it.

Enrolling through a virtual design, the prospective study's participants ranged in age from roughly 18 to 90 years and lived across 24 United States geographic areas. To assign participants to cohorts, the prospective study relied on clinical history that participants themselves reported in a screening survey and a study questionnaire. For ImmuneRACE Cohort 3, a participant was defined as recovered based on two consecutive negative NP/OP PCR tests, clearance by a healthcare professional, or resolution of symptoms. Mobile phlebotomists in the prospective study collected whole blood, serum and a nasopharyngeal or oropharyngeal swab from every participant. Additional blood draws and questionnaires over an approximately 2-month period could optionally be provided by prospective study participants. Prospective study blood samples were shipped either frozen or at room temperature before DNA extraction.

Measured from the cysteine to the phenylalanine, the CDR3 is 15 residues long. Here the CDR3 DNA is all that survives: 45 bases in frame from base 1. V is clipped by 5 bases and J by 5 bases, and the sequence between their germline boundaries is 16 bases long. CDR1 and CDR2 were assigned from the germline V gene as KGHSH and LQKENI. Material for sequencing was PBMCs or T cells enriched from blood (not recorded which). The source is a woman between 45 and 60 years old who had recovered from COVID-19. The V and J genes are TRBV18 and TRBJ1-5; TRBD1 is a possible D gene, resting on 5 matching bases. Read as DNA, the sequence is TGTGCCAGCTCAACCGGGACTGTAAGGGATCAGCCCCAGCATTTT. Its protein product is CASSTGTVRDQPQHF.